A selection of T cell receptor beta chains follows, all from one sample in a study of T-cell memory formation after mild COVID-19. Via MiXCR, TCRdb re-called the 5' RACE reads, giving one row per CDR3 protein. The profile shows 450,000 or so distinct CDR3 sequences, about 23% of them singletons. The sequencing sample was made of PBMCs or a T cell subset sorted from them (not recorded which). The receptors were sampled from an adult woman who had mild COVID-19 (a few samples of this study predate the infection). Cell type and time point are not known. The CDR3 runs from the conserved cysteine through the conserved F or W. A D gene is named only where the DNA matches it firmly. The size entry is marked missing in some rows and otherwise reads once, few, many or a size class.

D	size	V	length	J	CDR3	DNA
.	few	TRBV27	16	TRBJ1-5	CASSFWAWDVNQPQHF	TGTGCCAGCAGTTTTTGGGCCTGGGACGTCAATCAGCCCCAGCATTTT
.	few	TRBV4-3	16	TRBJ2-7	CASSQGGTALSYEQYF	TGCGCCAGCAGCCAAGGAGGCACCGCACTCTCCTACGAGCAGTACTTC
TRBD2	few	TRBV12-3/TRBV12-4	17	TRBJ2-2	CASSLELAGVNTGELFF	TGTGCCAGCAGTTTAGAACTAGCGGGTGTGAACACCGGGGAGCTGTTTTTT
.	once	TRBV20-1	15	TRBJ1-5	CSAQLSRGRNQPQHF	TGCAGTGCTCAGTTAAGCAGGGGAAGAAATCAGCCCCAGCATTTT
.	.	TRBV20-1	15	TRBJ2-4	CSDRDAKVTKNIQYF	TGCAGTGATAGAGATGCCAAGGTTACCAAAAACATTCAGTACTTC
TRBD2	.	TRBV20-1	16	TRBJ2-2	CSARDLAGANTGELFF	TGCAGTGCTAGAGATCTAGCGGGGGCGAACACCGGGGAGCTGTTTTTT
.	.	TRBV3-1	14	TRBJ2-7	CASSPPRGSYEQYF	TGTGCCAGCAGCCCCCCTCGGGGCAGTTACGAGCAGTACTTC
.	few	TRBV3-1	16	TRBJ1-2	CASSQDLRGVNYGYTF	TGTGCCAGCAGCCAAGATCTTCGGGGAGTTAACTATGGCTACACCTTC
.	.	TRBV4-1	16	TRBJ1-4	CASSHRGGLTNEKLFF	TGCGCCAGCAGCCATCGTGGGGGTTTGACTAATGAAAAACTGTTTTTT
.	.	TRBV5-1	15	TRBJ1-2	CASSLAGGVGYGYTF	TGCGCCAGCAGCTTGGCCGGTGGGGTCGGGTATGGCTACACCTTC
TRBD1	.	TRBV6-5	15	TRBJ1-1	CAGASDRGDNTEAFF	TGTGCCGGGGCCTCGGACAGGGGGGACAACACTGAAGCTTTCTTT
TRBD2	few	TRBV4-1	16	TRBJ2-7	CASSLQGRGGQNEQYF	TGCGCCAGCAGCCTACAAGGCCGGGGGGGCCAAAACGAGCAGTACTTC
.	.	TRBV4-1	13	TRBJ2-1	CASSQDKVAEQFF	TGCGCCAGCAGCCAAGATAAGGTGGCTGAGCAGTTCTTC
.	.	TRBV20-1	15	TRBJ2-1	CSASPARGSYNEQFF	TGCAGTGCTAGCCCGGCCAGGGGATCCTACAATGAGCAGTTCTTC
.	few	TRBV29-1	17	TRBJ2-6	CSVQLRVSISGANVLTF	TGCAGCGTGCAACTTAGGGTATCAATCTCTGGGGCCAACGTCCTGACTTTC
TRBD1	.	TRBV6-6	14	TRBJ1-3	CASRLQGWGNTIYF	TGTGCCAGCAGACTACAGGGGTGGGGAAACACCATATATTTT
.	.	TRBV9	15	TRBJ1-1	CASSEGGTLNTEAFF	TGTGCCAGCAGCGAGGGGGGCACACTGAACACTGAAGCTTTCTTT
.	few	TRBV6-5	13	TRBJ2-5	CASRDPGTRTQYF	TGTGCCAGCAGGGATCCAGGAACGAGGACCCAGTACTTC
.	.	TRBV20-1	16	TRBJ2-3	CSARDYTASSTDTQYF	TGCAGTGCTAGAGATTATACAGCATCTAGCACAGATACGCAGTATTTT
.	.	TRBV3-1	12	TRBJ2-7	CASSQLGNEQYF	TGTGCCAGCAGCCAATTGGGAAACGAGCAGTACTTC
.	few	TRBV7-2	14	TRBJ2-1	CASSLGGVRNEQFF	TGTGCCAGCAGCTTAGGCGGGGTAAGGAATGAGCAGTTCTTC
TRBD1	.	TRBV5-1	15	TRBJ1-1	CASSAQVQGQGKAFF	TGCGCCAGCAGCGCCCAAGTTCAGGGACAGGGAAAAGCTTTCTTT
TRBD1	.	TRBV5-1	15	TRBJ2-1	CASSRIQGEYNEQFF	TGCGCCAGCAGCCGGATACAGGGGGAATACAATGAGCAGTTCTTC
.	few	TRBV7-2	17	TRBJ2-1	CASSLRGGASSYNEQFF	TGTGCCAGCAGCTTACGGGGCGGGGCCAGCTCCTACAATGAGCAGTTCTTC
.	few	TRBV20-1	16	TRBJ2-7	CSARERLRLYPHEQYF	TGCAGTGCTAGAGAAAGGCTTAGGCTGTATCCCCACGAGCAGTACTTC
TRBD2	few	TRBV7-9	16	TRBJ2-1	CASSRRRELRNNEQFF	TGTGCCAGCAGTCGCCGGCGGGAGCTTAGGAACAATGAGCAGTTCTTC
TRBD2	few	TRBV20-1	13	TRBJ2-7	CSASLAGPYEQYF	TGCAGTGCTAGTCTAGCGGGCCCCTACGAGCAGTACTTC